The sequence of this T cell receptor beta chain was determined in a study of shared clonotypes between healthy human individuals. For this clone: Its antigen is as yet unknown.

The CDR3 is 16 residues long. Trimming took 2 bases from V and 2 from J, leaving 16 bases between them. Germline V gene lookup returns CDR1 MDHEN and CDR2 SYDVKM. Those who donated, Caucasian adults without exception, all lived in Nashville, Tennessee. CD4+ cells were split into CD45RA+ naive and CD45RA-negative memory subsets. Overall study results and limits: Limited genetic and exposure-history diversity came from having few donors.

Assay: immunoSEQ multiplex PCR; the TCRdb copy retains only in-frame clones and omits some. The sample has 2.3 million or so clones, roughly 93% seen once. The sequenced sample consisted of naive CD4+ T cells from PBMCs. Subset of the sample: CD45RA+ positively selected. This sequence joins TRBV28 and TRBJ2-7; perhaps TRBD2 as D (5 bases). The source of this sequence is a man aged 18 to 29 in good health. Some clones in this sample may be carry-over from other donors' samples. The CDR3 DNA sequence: TGTGCCAGCAGTTTAATGGGCCCGGGGTTCACCTACGAGCAGTACTTC. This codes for CASSLMGPGFTYEQYF.